This TCR beta chain was captured by sequencing in a study of blood T cells in healthy people across ages. Whole-study results and caveats: Per million T cells, TCR beta diversity dropped about linearly as age rose.

Healthy Caucasian individuals from Russia aged roughly 6 to 90 served as donors. This clonotype was observed a handful of times. The antigen is unknown. Using a J-beta primer mix together with a sample-barcoded 5' primer, a second PCR was run for about 6 to 11 cycles. TCRdb reanalysed the 5' RACE reads using MiXCR and keeps one entry per CDR3 protein. This table holds over a million distinct CDR3 sequences, around 59% found once. The CDR3 spans 17 residues. Per the germline V gene, CDR1 is SGHRS and CDR2 is YFSETQ. The germline V and J ends were trimmed by 0 bases and 7 bases, with 19 bases remaining between them.

The receptor comes from a man aged 18 to 29 in good health. Input material: blood. The chain has TRBV5-1 and TRBJ2-2, with a weak D call TRBD1 (6 bases). The CDR3 spells CASSLAPGAERNGELFF. Here the CDR3 DNA reads TGCGCCAGCAGCTTGGCCCCAGGGGCGGAGAGGAACGGGGAGCTGTTTTTT.